The 9 T cell receptor beta chains below all came from one sample that was sequenced in a study of blood T cell repertoires in COVID-19. Profiling relied on immunoSEQ multiplex PCR, and the TCRdb table lists in-frame clones only, not all of them. The sample lists about 46,000 clones; 80% to 90% were seen once. The sequenced sample was peripheral blood. All receptors derive from a human donor with active COVID-19. The donor label of this sample is uncertain.

The rearrangement links TRBV28 to TRBJ2-7; the match to TRBD1 covers 9 bases. Per the germline V gene, CDR1 is MDHEN and CDR2 is SYDVKM. This CDR3 has 14 amino acids. The trim removed 5 bases at V and 7 bases at J, leaving 9 bases unmatched. The CDR3 is CASSPRTGAQEQYF. The CDR3 bases are TGTGCCAGCAGTCCCCGGACAGGGGCTCAAGAGCAGTACTTC.

The rearrangement uses TRBV6-5 and TRBJ2-5; possibly TRBD1 for D (6 bases). The germline gives CDR1 MNHEY, CDR2 SVGAGI. The CDR3 contains 12 residues. The ends were cut back, 6 bases at V and 5 bases at J, with 10 bases in the middle. The CDR3 loop is CASSWGPETQYF. CDR3 coding DNA: TGTGCCAGCAGCTGGGGGCCGGAGACCCAGTACTTC.

This chain uses TRBV6-6 with TRBJ2-2; D is possibly TRBD2 (6 bases). The CDR3 spans 16 residues. Trimming shortened V by 6 bases and J by 6 bases, and 20 bases separated the two germline ends. CDR1 MNHNY and CDR2 SVGAGI come from the germline V gene (reference sequence). The CDR3 bases are TGTGCCAGCAGCCCCGGCGGGGTTCAAACACCCGGGGAGCTGTTTTTT. It encodes CASSPGGVQTPGELFF.

This chain links TRBV4-2 with TRBJ2-7; no clear D. V dropped 1 base and J dropped 3 bases, with 7 bases sitting between them. CDR1 LGHNA and CDR2 YNFKEQ come from the germline V gene. CDR3 length: 13 residues. The CDR3, as DNA: TGTGCCAGCAGCCAAGGCGGAGTCTACGAGCAGTACTTC. Translation gives CASSQGGVYEQYF.

This chain uses TRBV7-2 with TRBJ2-7; 7 bases agree with TRBD1. Germline CDR1 reads SGHTA; CDR2 reads FQGNSA. The CDR3 is 13 residues long. Germline trimming cut 2 bases from V and 8 bases from J; bases unmatched to any gene: 6. The CDR3 loop is CASSLMGQIKQYF. In DNA form, the CDR3 reads TGTGCCAGCAGCTTAATGGGACAGATCAAGCAGTACTTC.

This chain links TRBV28 with TRBJ2-5, with 11 nucleotides matching TRBD2. Germline V gives CDR1 MDHEN, CDR2 SYDVKM. J gave up 4 bases and V 2 bases, and 9 bases lay outside the gene matches. The CDR3 loop spans 17 amino acids. The CDR3 bases are TGTGCCAGCAGTTTAGCTAGCGGGGGGATAGGGGGAGAGACCCAGTACTTC. Translation: CASSLASGGIGGETQYF.

This clone has only a few counts. The V gene is TRBV30, the J gene TRBJ1-1, with D perhaps TRBD1 (6 bases). V lost 5 bases to trimming and J lost 6 bases, with 10 bases between them. Germline values: CDR1 GTSNPN, CDR2 SVGIG (reference sequence). The CDR3 length is 11 residues. The CDR3 sequence is CAWGQGSEAFF. The CDR3 region has the DNA TGTGCCTGGGGCCAGGGGTCTGAAGCTTTCTTT.

The chain combines TRBV6-5 with TRBJ1-1; a possible D gene is TRBD1 (6 bases). Trimming cost V 1 base and J 1 base, with 10 bases left between them. The germline V gene encodes CDR1 MNHEY and CDR2 SVGAGI. This CDR3 has 15 residues. The CDR3 region has the DNA TGTGCCAGCAGTTACTTGCGCAGGGGGAACACTGAAGCTTTCTTT. The encoded protein is CASSYLRRGNTEAFF.

This sequence joins TRBV4-2 and TRBJ1-2; D not certain. Trimming left V 3 bases short and J 5 bases short, with 13 bases between. This CDR3 comprises 14 residues. Germline V gene lookup returns CDR1 LGHNA and CDR2 YNFKEQ. The CDR3 protein is CASSQEEGEYGYTF. The CDR3 coding sequence is TGTGCCAGCAGCCAGGAAGAGGGCGAGTATGGCTACACCTTC.